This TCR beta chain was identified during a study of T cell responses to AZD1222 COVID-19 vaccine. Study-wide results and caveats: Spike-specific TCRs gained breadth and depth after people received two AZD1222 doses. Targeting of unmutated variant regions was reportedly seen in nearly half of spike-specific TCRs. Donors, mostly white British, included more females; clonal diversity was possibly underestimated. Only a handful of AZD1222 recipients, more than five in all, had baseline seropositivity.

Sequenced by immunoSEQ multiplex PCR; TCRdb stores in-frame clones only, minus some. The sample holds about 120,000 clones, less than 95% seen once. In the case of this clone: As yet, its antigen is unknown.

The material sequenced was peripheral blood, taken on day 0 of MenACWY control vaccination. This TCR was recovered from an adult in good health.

Here the CDR3 reads CASSPGPVAKNIQYF. The CDR3 nucleotides are TGCGCCAGCAGCCCGGGGCCCGTTGCCAAAAACATTCAGTACTTC. The J gene is TRBJ2-4, the V gene TRBV5-1; D is possibly TRBD1 or TRBD2 (5 bases each). The germline gives CDR1 SGHRS, CDR2 YFSETQ. V lost 4 bases and J lost 1, with 12 bases in between. This CDR3 spans 15 amino acids.